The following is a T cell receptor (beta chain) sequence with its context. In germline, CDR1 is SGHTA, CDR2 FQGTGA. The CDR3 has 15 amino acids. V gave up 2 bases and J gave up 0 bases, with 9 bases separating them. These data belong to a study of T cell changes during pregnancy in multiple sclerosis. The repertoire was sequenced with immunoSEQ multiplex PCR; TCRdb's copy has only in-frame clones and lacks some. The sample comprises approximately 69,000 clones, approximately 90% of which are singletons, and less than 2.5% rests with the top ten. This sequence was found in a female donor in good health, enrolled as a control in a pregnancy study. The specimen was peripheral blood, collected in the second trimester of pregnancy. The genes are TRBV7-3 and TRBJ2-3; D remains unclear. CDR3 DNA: TGTGCCAGCAGCTTAGGCGGAACTAGCACAGATACGCAGTATTTT. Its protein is CASSLGGTSTDTQYF.